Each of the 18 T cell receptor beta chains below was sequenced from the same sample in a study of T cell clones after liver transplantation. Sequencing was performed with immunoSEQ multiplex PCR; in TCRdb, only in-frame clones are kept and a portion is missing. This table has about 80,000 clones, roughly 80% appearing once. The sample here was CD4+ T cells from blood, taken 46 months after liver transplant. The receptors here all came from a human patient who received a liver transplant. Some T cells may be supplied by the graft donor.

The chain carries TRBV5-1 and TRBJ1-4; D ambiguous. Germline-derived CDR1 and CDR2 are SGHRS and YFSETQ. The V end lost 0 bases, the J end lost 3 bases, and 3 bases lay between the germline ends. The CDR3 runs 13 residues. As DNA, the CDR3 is TGCGCCAGCAGCTTGGGGTCTAATGAAAAACTGTTTTTT. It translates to CASSLGSNEKLFF.

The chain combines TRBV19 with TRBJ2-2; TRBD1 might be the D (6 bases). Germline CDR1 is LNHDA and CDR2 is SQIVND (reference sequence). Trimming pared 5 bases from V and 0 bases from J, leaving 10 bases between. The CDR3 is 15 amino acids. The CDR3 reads CASSPGHTNTGELFF. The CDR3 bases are TGTGCCAGTAGTCCGGGACATACGAACACCGGGGAGCTGTTTTTT.

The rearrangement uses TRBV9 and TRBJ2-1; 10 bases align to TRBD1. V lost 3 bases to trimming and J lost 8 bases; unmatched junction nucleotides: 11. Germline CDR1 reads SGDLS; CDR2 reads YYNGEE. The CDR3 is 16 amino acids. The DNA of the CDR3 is TGTGCCAGCAGCGGGGAGGAGGGACAGGGGATCGATGAGCAGTTCTTC. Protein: CASSGEEGQGIDEQFF. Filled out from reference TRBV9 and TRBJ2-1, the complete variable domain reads DSGVTQTPKHLITATGQRVTLRCSPRSGDLSVYWYQQSLDQGLQFLIQYYNGEERAKGNILERFSAQQFPDLHSELNLSSLELGDSALYFCASSGEEGQGIDEQFFGPGTRLTVL.

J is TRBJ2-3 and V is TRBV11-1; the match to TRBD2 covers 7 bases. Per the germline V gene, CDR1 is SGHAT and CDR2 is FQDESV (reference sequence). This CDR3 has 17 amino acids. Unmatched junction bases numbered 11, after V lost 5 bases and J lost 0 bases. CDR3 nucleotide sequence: TGTGCCAGCAGCCCAGCATGGGGGAGGGCTAGCACAGATACGCAGTATTTT. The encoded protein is CASSPAWGRASTDTQYF.

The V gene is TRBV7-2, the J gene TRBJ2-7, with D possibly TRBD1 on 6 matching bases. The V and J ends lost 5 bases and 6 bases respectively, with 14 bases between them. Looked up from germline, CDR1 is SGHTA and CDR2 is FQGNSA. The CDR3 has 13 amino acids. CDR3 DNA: TGTGCCAGCAGCCCCCAGGGGTTTCTCGAGCAGTACTTC. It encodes CASSPQGFLEQYF.

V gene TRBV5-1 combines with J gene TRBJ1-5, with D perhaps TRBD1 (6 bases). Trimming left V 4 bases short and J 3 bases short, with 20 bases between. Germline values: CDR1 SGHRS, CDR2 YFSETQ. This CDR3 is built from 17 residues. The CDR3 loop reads CASSPRGEGVNNQPQHF. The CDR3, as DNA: TGCGCCAGCAGCCCCAGGGGAGAGGGGGTTAACAATCAGCCCCAGCATTTT. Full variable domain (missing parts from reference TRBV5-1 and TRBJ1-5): KAGVTQTPRYLIKTRGQQVTLSCSPISGHRSVSWYQQTPGQGLQFLFEYFSETQRNKGNFPGRFSGRQFSNSRSEMNVSTLELGDSALYLCASSPRGEGVNNQPQHFGDGTRLSIL.

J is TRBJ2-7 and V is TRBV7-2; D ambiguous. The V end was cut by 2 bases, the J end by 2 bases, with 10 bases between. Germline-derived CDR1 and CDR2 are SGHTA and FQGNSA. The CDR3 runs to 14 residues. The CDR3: CASSLLGRTYEQYF. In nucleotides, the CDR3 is TGTGCCAGCAGCTTATTAGGCAGGACCTACGAGCAGTACTTC.

This CDR3 reads CASSFSAGVSNEQFF. DNA of the CDR3: TGTGCCAGCAGCTTTTCAGCGGGAGTTTCGAATGAGCAGTTCTTC. This chain uses TRBV5-6 with TRBJ2-1, with 8 nucleotides matching TRBD2. The CDR3 length is 15 residues. CDR1 is SGHDT, CDR2 YYEEEE, per germline. After removal of 2 bases from V and 7 bases from J, the junction contained 8 bases not matched to a gene.

The CDR3 nucleotides read TGTGCCAGTACCCAAACCGGGACCCCGGCTGGCTATGGCTACACCTTC. This gives the protein CASTQTGTPAGYGYTF. V usage is TRBV19 and J usage is TRBJ1-2; D perhaps matches TRBD1 (5 bases). The germline gives CDR1 LNHDA, CDR2 SQIVND (reference sequence). This CDR3 comprises 16 residues. V was clipped by 7 bases and J by 4 bases, with 22 bases between them.

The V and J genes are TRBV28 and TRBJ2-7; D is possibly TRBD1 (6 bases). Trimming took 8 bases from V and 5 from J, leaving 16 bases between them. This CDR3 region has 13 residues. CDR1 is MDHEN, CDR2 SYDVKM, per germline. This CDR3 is CASQPPGVDEQYF. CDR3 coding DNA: TGTGCCAGCCAACCCCCAGGGGTAGACGAGCAGTACTTC.

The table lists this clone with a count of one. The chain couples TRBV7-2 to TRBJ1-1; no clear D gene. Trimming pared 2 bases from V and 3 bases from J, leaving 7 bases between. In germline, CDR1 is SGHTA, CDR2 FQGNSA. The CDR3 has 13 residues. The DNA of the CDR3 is TGTGCCAGCAGCTTACGACTGTACACTGAAGCTTTCTTT. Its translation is CASSLRLYTEAFF. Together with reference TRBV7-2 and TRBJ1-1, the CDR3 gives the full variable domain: GAGVSQSPSNKVTEKGKDVELRCDPISGHTALYWYRQSLGQGLEFLIYFQGNSAPDKSGLPSDRFSAERTGGSVSTLTIQRTQQEDSAVYLCASSLRLYTEAFFGQGTRLTVV.

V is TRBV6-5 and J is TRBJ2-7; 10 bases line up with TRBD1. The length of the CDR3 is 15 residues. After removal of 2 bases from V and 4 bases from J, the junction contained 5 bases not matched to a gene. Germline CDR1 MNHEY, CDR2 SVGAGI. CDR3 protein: CASSYPDRGEYEQYF. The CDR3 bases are TGTGCCAGCAGTTACCCGGACAGGGGGGAATACGAGCAGTACTTC.

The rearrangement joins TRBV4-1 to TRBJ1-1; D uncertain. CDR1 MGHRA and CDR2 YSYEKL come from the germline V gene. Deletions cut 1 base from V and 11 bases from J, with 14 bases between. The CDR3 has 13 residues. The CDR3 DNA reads TGCGCCAGCAGCCAAGTGGCAGGCGGTGGGGCTTTCTTT. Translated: CASSQVAGGGAFF.

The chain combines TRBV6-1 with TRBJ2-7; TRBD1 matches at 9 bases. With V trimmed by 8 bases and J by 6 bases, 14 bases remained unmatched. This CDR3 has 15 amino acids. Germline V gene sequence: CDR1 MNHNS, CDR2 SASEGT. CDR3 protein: CASLKAGTGIFEQYF. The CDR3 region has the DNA TGTGCCAGCCTCAAGGCCGGGACAGGGATCTTCGAGCAGTACTTC.

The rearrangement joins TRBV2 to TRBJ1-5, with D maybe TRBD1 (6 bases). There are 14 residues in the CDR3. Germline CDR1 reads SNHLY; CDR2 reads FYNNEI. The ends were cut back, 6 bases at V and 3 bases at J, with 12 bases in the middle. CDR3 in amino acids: CASRPGQVNQPQHF. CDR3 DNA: TGTGCCAGCAGGCCGGGACAAGTCAATCAGCCCCAGCATTTT.

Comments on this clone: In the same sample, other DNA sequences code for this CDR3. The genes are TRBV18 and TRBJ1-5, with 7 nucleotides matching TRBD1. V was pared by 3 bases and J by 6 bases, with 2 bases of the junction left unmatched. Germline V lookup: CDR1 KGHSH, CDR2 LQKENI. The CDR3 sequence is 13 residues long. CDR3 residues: CASSPGTAQPQHF. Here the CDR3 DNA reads TGTGCCAGCTCACCCGGGACAGCTCAGCCCCAGCATTTT.

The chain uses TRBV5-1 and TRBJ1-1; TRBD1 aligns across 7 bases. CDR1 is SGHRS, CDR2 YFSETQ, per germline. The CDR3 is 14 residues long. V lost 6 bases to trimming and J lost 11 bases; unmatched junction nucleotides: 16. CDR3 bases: TGCGCCAGCACGGAACAGGGGCCCCCTCTGGCCGCTTTCTTT. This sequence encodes CASTEQGPPLAAFF. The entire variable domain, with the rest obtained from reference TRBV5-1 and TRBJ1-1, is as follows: KAGVTQTPRYLIKTRGQQVTLSCSPISGHRSVSWYQQTPGQGLQFLFEYFSETQRNKGNFPGRFSGRQFSNSRSEMNVSTLELGDSALYLCASTEQGPPLAAFFGQGTRLTVV.

The CDR3 nucleotides are TGTGCCAGCAATATGGCTAGCGGTTACAATGAGCAGTTCTTC. This gives the protein CASNMASGYNEQFF. The V gene is TRBV2, the J gene TRBJ2-1; 7 bases are shared with TRBD2. The CDR3 consists of 14 residues. V was clipped by 7 bases and J by 4 bases; unmatched bases: 7. Germline CDR1 SNHLY, CDR2 FYNNEI.